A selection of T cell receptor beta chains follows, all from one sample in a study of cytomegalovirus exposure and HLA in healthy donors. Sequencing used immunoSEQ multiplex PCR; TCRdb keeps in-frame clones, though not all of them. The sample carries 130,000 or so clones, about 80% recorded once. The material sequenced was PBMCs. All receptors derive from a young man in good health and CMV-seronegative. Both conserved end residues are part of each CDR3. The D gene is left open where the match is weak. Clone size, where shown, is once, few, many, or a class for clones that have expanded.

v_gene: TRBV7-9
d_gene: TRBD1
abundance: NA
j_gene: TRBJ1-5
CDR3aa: CASSLAPSTGESNQPQHF
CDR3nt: TGTGCCAGCAGCTTAGCCCCCTCGACAGGGGAAAGCAATCAGCCCCAGCATTTT

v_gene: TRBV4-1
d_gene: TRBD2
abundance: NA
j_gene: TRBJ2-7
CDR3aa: CASSPNGNGRASYEQYF
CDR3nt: TGCGCCAGCAGCCCGAACGGGAACGGGAGGGCTTCCTACGAGCAGTACTTC

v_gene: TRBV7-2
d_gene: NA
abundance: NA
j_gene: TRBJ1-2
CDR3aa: CASSSHRDYGYTF
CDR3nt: TGTGCCAGCAGCTCACACAGGGACTATGGCTACACCTTC

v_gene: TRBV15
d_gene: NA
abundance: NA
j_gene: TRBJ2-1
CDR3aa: CATSSSGGPYNEQFF
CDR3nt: TGTGCCACCAGCAGCTCCGGCGGGCCCTACAATGAGCAGTTCTTC

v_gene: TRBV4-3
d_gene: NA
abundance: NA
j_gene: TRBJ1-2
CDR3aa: CASSQGFGGDSNYGYTF
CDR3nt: TGCGCCAGCAGCCAAGGCTTCGGCGGGGATTCTAACTATGGCTACACCTTC

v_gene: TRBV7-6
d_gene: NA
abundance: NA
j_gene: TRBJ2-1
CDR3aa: CASSPSIGLSDNEQFF
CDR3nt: TGTGCCAGCAGCCCATCGATCGGACTTTCCGACAATGAGCAGTTCTTC

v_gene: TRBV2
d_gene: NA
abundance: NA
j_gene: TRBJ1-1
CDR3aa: CASSERSVTEAFF
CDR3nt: TGTGCCAGCAGTGAAAGATCGGTCACTGAAGCTTTCTTT

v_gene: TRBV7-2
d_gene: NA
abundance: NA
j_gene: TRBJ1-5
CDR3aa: CASSPRGGDQPQHF
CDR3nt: TGTGCCAGCAGCCCCCGGGGGGGAGATCAGCCCCAGCATTTT

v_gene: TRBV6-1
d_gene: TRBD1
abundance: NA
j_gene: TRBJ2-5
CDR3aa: CASSTPGGEETQYF
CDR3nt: TGTGCCAGCAGTACCCCAGGGGGTGAAGAGACCCAGTACTTC

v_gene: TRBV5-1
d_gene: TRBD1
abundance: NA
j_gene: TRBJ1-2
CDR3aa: CASSLAILGTGGRGYGYTF
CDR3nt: TGCGCCAGCAGCTTGGCCATCTTAGGGACAGGGGGGAGAGGCTATGGCTACACCTTC

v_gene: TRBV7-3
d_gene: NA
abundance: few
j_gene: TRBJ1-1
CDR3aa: CASSSQGFTEAFF
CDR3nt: TGTGCCAGCAGCTCGCAGGGGTTCACCGAAGCTTTCTTT

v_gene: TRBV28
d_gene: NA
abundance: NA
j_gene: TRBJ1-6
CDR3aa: CASRSADRGNSPLHF
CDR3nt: TGTGCCAGCAGATCTGCTGACAGAGGTAATTCACCCCTCCACTTT

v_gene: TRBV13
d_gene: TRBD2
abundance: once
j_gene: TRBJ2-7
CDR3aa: CASSLSGGREQYF
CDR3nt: TGTGCCAGCAGCTTATCGGGGGGTAGGGAGCAGTACTTC

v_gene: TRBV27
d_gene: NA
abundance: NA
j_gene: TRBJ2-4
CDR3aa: CASSLARQANIQYF
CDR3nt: TGTGCCAGCAGTTTAGCAAGACAGGCAAACATTCAGTACTTC

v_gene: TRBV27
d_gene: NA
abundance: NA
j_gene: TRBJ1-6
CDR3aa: CASSGGAAYSPLHF
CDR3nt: TGTGCCAGTTCTGGGGGGGCAGCTTATTCACCCCTCCACTTT

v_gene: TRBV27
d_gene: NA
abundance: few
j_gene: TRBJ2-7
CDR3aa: CASSPERAPYEQYF
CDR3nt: TGTGCCAGCAGCCCCGAGAGGGCCCCCTACGAGCAGTACTTC

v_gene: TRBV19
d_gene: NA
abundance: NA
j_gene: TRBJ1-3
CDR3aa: CASSPGNSGNTIYF
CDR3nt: TGTGCCAGTAGTCCAGGGAACTCTGGAAACACCATATATTTT

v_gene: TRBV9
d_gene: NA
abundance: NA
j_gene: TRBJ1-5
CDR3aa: CASSVAREGSPQHF
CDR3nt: TGTGCCAGCAGCGTAGCAAGGGAGGGATCGCCCCAGCATTTT

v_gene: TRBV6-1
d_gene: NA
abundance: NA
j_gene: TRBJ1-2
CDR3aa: CASSGTDNYGYTF
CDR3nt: TGTGCCAGCAGTGGGACAGATAACTATGGCTACACCTTC

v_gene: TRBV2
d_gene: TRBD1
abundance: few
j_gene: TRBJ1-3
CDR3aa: CASSADRIGNTIYF
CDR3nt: TGTGCCAGCAGTGCGGACAGGATCGGAAACACCATATATTTT

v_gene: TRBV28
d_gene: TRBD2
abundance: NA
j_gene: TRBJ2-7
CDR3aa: CASSLELAGHEQYF
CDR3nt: TGTGCCAGCAGTTTAGAACTAGCGGGGCACGAGCAGTACTTC

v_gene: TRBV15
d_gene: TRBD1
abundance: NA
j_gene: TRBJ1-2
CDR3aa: CATSRDVHRGYGYTF
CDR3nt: TGTGCCACCAGCAGAGATGTGCACAGGGGTTATGGCTACACCTTC

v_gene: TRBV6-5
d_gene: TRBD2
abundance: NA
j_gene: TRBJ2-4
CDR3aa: CASSQLAVAKNIQYF
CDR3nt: TGTGCCAGCAGTCAGCTAGCGGTAGCCAAAAACATTCAGTACTTC

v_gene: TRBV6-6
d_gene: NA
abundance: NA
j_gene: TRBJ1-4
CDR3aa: CASKQDNKKLFF
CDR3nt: TGTGCCAGCAAGCAGGACAATAAAAAACTGTTTTTT

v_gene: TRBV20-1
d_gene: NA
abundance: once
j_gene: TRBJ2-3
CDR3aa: CSPFTDTQYF
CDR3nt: TGCAGTCCATTCACAGATACGCAGTATTTT

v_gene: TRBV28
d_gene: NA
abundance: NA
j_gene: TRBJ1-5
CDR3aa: CASRPHLSSNQPQHF
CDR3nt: TGTGCCAGCAGACCACACCTTTCTAGCAATCAGCCCCAGCATTTT

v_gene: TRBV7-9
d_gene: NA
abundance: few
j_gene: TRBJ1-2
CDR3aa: CASSFGDRSGYYGYTF
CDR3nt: TGTGCCAGCAGCTTCGGAGACAGGTCGGGATACTATGGCTACACCTTC

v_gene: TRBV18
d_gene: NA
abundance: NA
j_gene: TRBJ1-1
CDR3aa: CASSPLAGDTEAFF
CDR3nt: TGTGCCAGCTCACCACTCGCAGGGGACACTGAAGCTTTCTTT

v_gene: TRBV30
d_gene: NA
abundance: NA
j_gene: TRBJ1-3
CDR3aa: CAWTRQHGNTIYF
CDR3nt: TGTGCCTGGACCCGACAGCACGGAAACACCATATATTTT

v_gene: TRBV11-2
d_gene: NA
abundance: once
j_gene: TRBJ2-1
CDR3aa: CASSFPYNEQFF
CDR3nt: TGTGCCAGCAGCTTCCCTTACAATGAGCAGTTCTTC

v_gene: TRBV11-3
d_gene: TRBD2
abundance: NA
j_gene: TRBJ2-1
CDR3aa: CASSSGLAGNEQFF
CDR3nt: TGTGCCAGCAGCTCCGGACTAGCGGGCAATGAGCAGTTCTTC

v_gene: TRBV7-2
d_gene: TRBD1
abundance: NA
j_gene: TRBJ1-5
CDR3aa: CASSFKTGGWPQHF
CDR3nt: TGTGCCAGCAGCTTTAAGACAGGGGGCTGGCCCCAGCATTTT

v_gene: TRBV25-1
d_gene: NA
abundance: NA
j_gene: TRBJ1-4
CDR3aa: CATRDPLRGEKLFF
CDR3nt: TGTGCCACCAGGGACCCCCTAAGGGGTGAAAAACTGTTTTTT

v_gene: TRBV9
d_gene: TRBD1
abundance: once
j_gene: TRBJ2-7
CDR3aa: CASSVVGTGGSEQYF
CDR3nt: TGTGCCAGCAGCGTAGTAGGGACAGGGGGCAGTGAGCAGTACTTC

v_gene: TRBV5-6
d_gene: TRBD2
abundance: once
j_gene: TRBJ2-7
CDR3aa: CASSQGLAGGPGGSEQYF
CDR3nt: TGTGCCAGCAGCCAGGGACTAGCGGGAGGGCCTGGGGGGTCCGAGCAGTACTTC

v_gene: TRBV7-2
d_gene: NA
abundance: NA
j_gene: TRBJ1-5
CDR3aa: CASKRIGGGQPQHF
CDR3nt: TGTGCCAGCAAACGAATCGGAGGCGGTCAGCCCCAGCATTTT

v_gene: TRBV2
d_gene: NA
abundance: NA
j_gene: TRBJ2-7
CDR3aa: CASSDQKNSLYEQYF
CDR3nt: TGTGCCAGCAGTGATCAAAAAAACAGTCTCTACGAGCAGTACTTC